The 21 T cell receptor beta chains below come from one sample, sequenced in a study of T cells in Graves' hyperthyroidism and ophthalmopathy. Template material for amplifying TCR beta CDR3 regions consisted of RNA transcripts. An initial round of RT-PCR targeting the TCR CDR3 relied on the HTBI primer set. TCRdb reprocessed the multiplex PCR reads with MiXCR, giving one entry per CDR3 protein. This table holds almost 350,000 distinct CDR3 sequences, less than 20% found once. What was sequenced was blood. These receptors came from a woman aged 40 to 50 with Graves' ophthalmopathy.

The chain recombines TRBV7-8 with TRBJ1-1; 7 bases are a match to TRBD1. V dropped 5 bases and J dropped 3; count of bases not matched to a gene: 12. CDR3 length equals 16 residues. CDR1 and CDR2 (germline): SGHVS, FQNEAQ. CDR3 sequence reads: CASSLRQGGIDTEAFF. The CDR3 region has the DNA TGTGCCAGCAGCCTTAGACAGGGAGGAATTGACACTGAAGCTTTCTTT.

This clonotype was observed many times. The V and J genes are TRBV28 and TRBJ1-1; D possibly corresponds to TRBD1 (5 bases). This CDR3 has 15 residues. CDR1 is MDHEN, CDR2 SYDVKM, per germline. V lost 2 bases to trimming and J lost 0 bases, with 10 bases between them. The CDR3 here is CASSLPDRLNTEAFF. The CDR3 region has the DNA TGTGCCAGCAGTTTACCCGACAGACTGAACACTGAAGCTTTCTTT.

This clonotype came up many times. The chain couples TRBV7-9 to TRBJ2-7; 10 bases match TRBD2. The CDR3 has 14 residues. The trim removed 8 bases at V and 0 bases at J, leaving 4 bases unmatched. The germline CDR1 and CDR2 sequences are SEHNR and FQNEAQ (reference sequence). The CDR3: CASSGTSVSYEQYF. CDR3 nucleotides: TGTGCCAGCTCCGGGACTAGCGTCTCCTACGAGCAGTACTTC.

This clonotype came up many times. The chain has TRBV6-2 or TRBV6-3 and TRBJ2-7; either TRBD1 or TRBD2 may fit D (5 bases each). The CDR3 contains 14 residues. The V end lost 0 bases, the J end lost 5 bases, and 11 bases lay between the germline ends. The germline V gene has CDR1 MNHEY and CDR2 SVGEGT. The CDR3 DNA reads as TGTGCCAGCAGTTACTCGGTCCAGGGAGACGAGCAGTACTTC. Residues: CASSYSVQGDEQYF.

Ten or more counts support this clonotype. The rearrangement joins TRBV5-1 to TRBJ2-7; tentatively, D is TRBD2 (6 bases). The CDR3 sequence is 14 residues long. Trimming stripped 5 bases from V and 5 bases from J, with 17 bases between. Germline CDR1 SGHRS, CDR2 YFSETQ. CDR3 nucleotide sequence: TGCGCCAGCAGTTTTGCGGGACCTCAGGACGAGCAGTACTTC. Translated: CASSFAGPQDEQYF. The variable domain in full, with the rest retrieved from reference TRBV5-1 and TRBJ2-7, is KAGVTQTPRYLIKTRGQQVTLSCSPISGHRSVSWYQQTPGQGLQFLFEYFSETQRNKGNFPGRFSGRQFSNSRSEMNVSTLELGDSALYLCASSFAGPQDEQYFGPGTRLTVT.

This clonotype was detected ten times or more. The chain carries TRBV20-1 and TRBJ1-1; no firm D call. CDR3 size: 14 residues. Trimming shortened V by 3 bases and J by 0 bases, and 11 bases separated the two germline ends. Germline CDR1 and CDR2: DFQATT and SNEGSKA (reference sequence). Here the CDR3 DNA reads TGCAGTGCTAGTATCTCGAACATGAACACTGAAGCTTTCTTT. Translating gives CSASISNMNTEAFF.

This clonotype has at least ten counts. V gene TRBV7-9 combines with J gene TRBJ1-1, with D unclear. This CDR3 spans 13 amino acids. The germline V gene has CDR1 SEHNR and CDR2 FQNEAQ (reference sequence). Trimming took 7 bases from V and 1 from J, leaving 10 bases between them. For the CDR3, the DNA is TGTGCCAGCATGAGGGCCGGGAACACTGAAGCTTTCTTT. Translation: CASMRAGNTEAFF.

In this sample, this clonotype turned up many times. V usage is TRBV10-3 and J usage is TRBJ2-5; weak D call: TRBD1 (5 bases). CDR1 and CDR2 from the germline V gene are ENHRY and SYGVKD. The CDR3 consists of 13 residues. V lost 1 base and J 5 bases, leaving 8 bases between the germline ends. As DNA, the CDR3 is TGTGCCATCAGTGAGTACAGGCTGGAGACCCAGTACTTC. This sequence encodes CAISEYRLETQYF.

This clonotype was picked up a small number of times. The genes are TRBV7-6 and TRBJ1-1; D remains ambiguous. Germline V gene data show CDR1 as SGHVS and CDR2 as FNYEAQ. Trimming took off 2 bases at V and 4 bases at J, with 14 bases between the two ends. This CDR3 contains 15 residues. The CDR3 nucleotides read TGTGCCAGCAGCTTACTACTGGGAGGAGGCACTGAAGCTTTCTTT. It codes for CASSLLLGGGTEAFF.

This clonotype was recorded at least ten times. The gene calls are TRBV6-1 and TRBJ2-5; no clear D. Germline V lookup: CDR1 MNHNS, CDR2 SASEGT. Trimming took off 4 bases at V and 4 bases at J, with 10 bases between the two ends. This CDR3 is 13 amino acids long. CDR3 loop: CASSVVAGETQYF. The CDR3 DNA follows: TGTGCCAGCAGTGTCGTAGCTGGAGAGACCCAGTACTTC.

This clonotype was observed many times. The rearrangement uses TRBV2 and TRBJ2-2; D remains ambiguous. CDR3 length: 12 amino acids. CDR1 and CDR2 from the germline V gene are SNHLY and FYNNEI. V was shortened by 2 bases and J by 7 bases, with 5 bases between the two germline ends. Here the CDR3 DNA reads TGTGCCAGCAGTGAAAGAATCGGGGAGCTGTTTTTT. Translating gives CASSERIGELFF.

A few counts support this clonotype. The chain joins TRBV12-3 or TRBV12-4 to TRBJ2-7; TRBD2 might be the D (6 bases). Trimming took 7 bases from V and 6 from J, leaving 22 bases between them. This CDR3 is 15 amino acids long. DNA for the CDR3: TGTGCCAGCACCCCTGGGGACTCGAGGGTATCCGAGCAGTACTTC. Protein sequence: CASTPGDSRVSEQYF.

This clonotype was seen ten or more times. The V gene is TRBV5-1, the J gene TRBJ1-1, with 10 positions matching TRBD1. Per germline, CDR1 SGHRS and CDR2 YFSETQ. The CDR3 contains 15 residues. Trimming cost V 7 bases and J 5 bases; bases outside gene matches: 11. The CDR3 is CASGLGGTGDTEAFF. The CDR3 DNA follows: TGCGCCAGCGGGCTTGGCGGGACAGGGGATACTGAAGCTTTCTTT.

This clonotype was counted ten times or more. For the CDR3, the DNA is TGCAGTGCTAGTCGCGCCCGAAGCCACGAGCAGTACTTC. Its protein product is CSASRARSHEQYF. The gene calls are TRBV20-1 and TRBJ2-7; D is ambiguous. CDR1 is DFQATT and CDR2 is SNEGSKA in the germline V gene (reference sequence). This CDR3 contains 13 residues. V shed 3 bases and J shed 5 bases, with 14 bases lying between them.

There are many counts of this clonotype. J is TRBJ2-7 and V is TRBV6-1, with a tentative D call TRBD2 (5 bases). The V end was cut by 6 bases, the J end by 6 bases, with 24 bases between. CDR1 and CDR2 (germline): MNHNS, SASEGT. The CDR3 runs to 16 residues. CDR3 bases: TGTGCCAGCAGCAGAGAGGCCTTATCTGGTCGGGGCGAGCAGTACTTC. Residues: CASSREALSGRGEQYF.

This clonotype was seen at least ten times. The CDR3, as DNA: TGTGCCAGCAGCCCACGGGAGGGGACCTACGAGCAGTACTTC. It encodes CASSPREGTYEQYF. V gene TRBV28 combines with J gene TRBJ2-7; 8 nucleotides agree with TRBD2. This CDR3 spans 14 amino acids. Germline V lookup: CDR1 MDHEN, CDR2 SYDVKM. Unmatched junction bases numbered 6, after V lost 6 bases and J lost 2 bases.

This clonotype was counted many times. V gene TRBV6-2 or TRBV6-3 combines with J gene TRBJ1-1, with D tentatively TRBD1 (6 bases). V lost 5 bases to trimming and J lost 8 bases, with 12 bases between them. This CDR3 spans 12 amino acids. Germline loops: CDR1 MNHEY, CDR2 SVGEGT. The DNA for the CDR3 is TGTGCCAGCAGTCCCGGGACACGAGAAGCTTTCTTT. Amino acids: CASSPGTREAFF.

This chain uses TRBV6-4 with TRBJ2-7; 7 bases line up with TRBD1. This CDR3 has 11 residues. CDR1 and CDR2 from the germline V gene are MRHNA and SNTAGT. V trimming: 10 bases; J trimming: 6 bases; junction bases outside the gene matches: 6. CDR3 sequence (DNA): TGTGCCACATCACAGGGGACCGAGCAGTACTTC. This translates into CATSQGTEQYF.

This clonotype was seen many times. V is TRBV2 and J is TRBJ2-5; maybe TRBD1 (6 bases). Trimming left V 5 bases short and J 1 base short, with 11 bases between. This CDR3 region has 14 residues. The germline V gene has CDR1 SNHLY and CDR2 FYNNEI. CDR3 in amino acids: CASSNTGFQETQYF. The CDR3 nucleotides are TGTGCCAGCAGTAATACAGGGTTCCAAGAGACCCAGTACTTC.

In this sample, this clonotype turned up many times. The chain couples TRBV28 to TRBJ2-3, with D possibly being TRBD2 (6 bases). Germline-derived CDR1 and CDR2 are MDHEN and SYDVKM. The CDR3 runs to 17 residues. V dropped 3 bases and J dropped 0 bases, with 16 bases sitting between them. DNA for the CDR3: TGTGCCAGCAGTTTTGGAGCGGGTGGAGTTAGCACAGATACGCAGTATTTT. It specifies CASSFGAGGVSTDTQYF.

There are many counts of this clonotype. CDR3 sequence (DNA): TGTGCCAGCAGCTTACCCTCGGACAGACCAACCTACGAGCAGTACTTC. It translates to CASSLPSDRPTYEQYF. This chain joins TRBV11-2 and TRBJ2-7; TRBD1 is a possible D gene (6 bases). There are 16 residues in the CDR3. Trimming removed 2 bases from V and 2 bases from J, with 16 bases in between. Germline values: CDR1 SGHAT, CDR2 FQNNGV.